Listed here is a single T cell receptor (beta chain). Little can be read into the size of this beta chain, an off-target read in a library designed for alpha chains. The sample belongs to a study of spatial heterogeneity in lung cancer. This CDR3 spans 14 amino acids. Trimming shortened V by 4 bases and J by 6 bases, and 15 bases separated the two germline ends. TCRdb redid the calling of the 5' RACE reads with MiXCR, one entry per CDR3 protein. In the table there are some 7,800 distinct CDR3 sequences, around 8.6% of which are singletons. The time point denotes: sample taken at primary tumor resection. The sequenced material consisted of unsorted whole RNA from tumor, nontumor lung or frozen PBMC. The donor group consisted of around 70 patients who had untreated, early-stage non-small cell lung cancer.

The sequencing used PBMCs, collected at surgery. The chain uses TRBV12-3 or TRBV12-4 and TRBJ2-5; tentative D call: TRBD1 (6 bases). The sequence derives from a male donor with early-stage non-small cell lung cancer. The CDR3 loop is CASSSPGAGQTQYF. CDR3 nucleotides: TGTGCCAGCAGTTCACCAGGGGCCGGCCAGACCCAGTACTTC.